This T cell receptor beta chain was sequenced for a study of T cells after somatic rescue of genetic block. Trimming cost V 4 bases and J 1 base; bases outside gene matches: 8. The CDR3 is 16 amino acids. Looked up from germline, CDR1 is SGHAT and CDR2 is FQDESV (reference sequence). The table lists this clone with a count of one. Clones were sequenced by immunoSEQ multiplex PCR, and TCRdb holds only the in-frame ones, with some missing. The profile shows 88,000 or so clones, 70% to 90% of them singletons. Sequenced input: peripheral blood mononuclear cells (PBMCs). This TCR came from a woman aged 18-29 years. The rearrangement links TRBV11-1 to TRBJ2-7; TRBD1 agrees at 9 bases. The DNA for the CDR3 is TGTGCCAGCAGCTACATCCCGGGACAGGGTTCCTACGAGCAGTACTTC. Its translation: CASSYIPGQGSYEQYF.